This entry lists 28 T cell receptor beta chains sequenced from one sample in a study of beta chain features in type 1 diabetes. No antigen has been identified for these receptors. TCRB transcripts that were expressed got sequenced, as all of the isolated RNA had been reverse transcribed. The protocol was immunoSEQ multiplex PCR, while the TCRdb copy is restricted to in-frame clones and leaves out a portion. The sample records roughly 350,000 clones, about 10% being singletons. Overall study results and limits: TCRB CDR3s from Type 1 diabetes patients were moderately but significantly shorter in all four CD4+ subsets.

The sample was central memory CD4+ T cells from blood. These receptors were taken from a man aged 25-45 years with type 1 diabetes.

This clone came up a few times. The V and J genes are TRBV7-2 and TRBJ2-1, with a weak D call TRBD2 (6 bases). V gave up 6 bases and J gave up 3 bases, with 15 bases separating them. The germline gives CDR1 SGHTA, CDR2 FQGNSA. The CDR3 is 15 amino acids. As DNA, the CDR3 is TGTGCCAGCAGTCCGGGCGGGACCCACTACAATGAGCAGTTCTTC. Its translation: CASSPGGTHYNEQFF. The variable domain in full, completed from reference TRBV7-2 and TRBJ2-1, reads GAGVSQSPSNKVTEKGKDVELRCDPISGHTALYWYRQSLGQGLEFLIYFQGNSAPDKSGLPSDRFSAERTGGSVSTLTIQRTQQEDSAVYLCASSPGGTHYNEQFFGPGTRLTVL.

CDR3 in DNA: TGTGCCAGCAGCGTACTAGGGGTTACACCCAGCTCTGGGGCCAACGTCCTGACTTTC. It yields the protein CASSVLGVTPSSGANVLTF. The gene calls are TRBV9 and TRBJ2-6; D perhaps matches TRBD1 (5 bases). This CDR3 has 19 amino acids. Germline lookup yields CDR1 SGDLS and CDR2 YYNGEE. V was pared by 1 base and J by 0 bases, with 17 bases between.

The chain uses TRBV18 and TRBJ2-1; no reliable D call. In germline, CDR1 is KGHSH, CDR2 LQKENI. Trimming took off 1 base at V and 5 bases at J, with 9 bases between the two ends. The CDR3 runs 14 residues. For the CDR3, the DNA is TGTGCCAGCTCACCACGTAAGACCGACAATGAGCAGTTCTTC. Protein sequence: CASSPRKTDNEQFF.

The chain combines TRBV19 with TRBJ2-6; a possible D gene is TRBD1 (7 bases). CDR1 is LNHDA and CDR2 is SQIVND in the germline V gene (reference sequence). This CDR3 has 16 residues. V shed 5 bases and J shed 2 bases, with 13 bases lying between them. The CDR3 DNA is TGTGCCAGTAGTTACGACAGGGAGGCTGGGGCCAACGTCCTGACTTTC. Protein sequence: CASSYDREAGANVLTF. Drawing the rest from reference TRBV19 and TRBJ2-6, the complete variable domain is DGGITQSPKYLFRKEGQNVTLSCEQNLNHDAMYWYRQDPGQGLRLIYYSQIVNDFQKGDIAEGYSVSREKKESFPLTVTSAQKNPTAFYLCASSYDREAGANVLTFGAGSRLTVL.

This clone was picked up a small number of times. The chain employs TRBV5-4 and TRBJ2-7; 12 bases are a match to TRBD2. CDR1 and CDR2 from the germline V gene are SGHNT and YYREEE (reference sequence). The CDR3 totals 16 residues. J was trimmed by 3 bases and V by 4 bases; bases with no gene match: 8. The CDR3 spells CASSSTSGRFLYEQYF. CDR3 sequence (DNA): TGTGCCAGCAGCAGTACTAGCGGGAGGTTTCTCTACGAGCAGTACTTC.

Comments on this clone: In the same sample, other DNA sequences code for this CDR3. CDR3 sequence: CASSQGDREQFF. The DNA for the CDR3 is TGCGCCAGCAGCCAAGGAGACAGGGAGCAGTTCTTC. The chain links TRBV4-1 to TRBJ2-1, with D possibly matching TRBD1 (6 bases). Germline loops: CDR1 MGHRA, CDR2 YSYEKL. This CDR3 spans 12 amino acids. Trimming took off 1 base at V and 10 bases at J, with 8 bases between the two ends.

This clone turned up a few times. V is TRBV27 and J is TRBJ1-5, with TRBD1 identical over 9 bases. This CDR3 has 15 amino acids. V gave up 6 bases and J gave up 3 bases; unmatched junction bases: 6. The germline CDR1 and CDR2 sequences are MNHEY and SMNVEV (reference sequence). The CDR3 DNA reads TGTGCCAGCAGGAAACAGGGGGCCTTCAATCAGCCCCAGCATTTT. Amino acids: CASRKQGAFNQPQHF.

The chain joins TRBV5-1 to TRBJ2-5, with 9 bases fitting TRBD2. The CDR3 contains 16 residues. V was clipped by 3 bases and J by 5 bases; unmatched bases: 11. CDR1 is SGHRS, CDR2 YFSETQ, per germline. CDR3 region: CASSSTRAGGLETQYF. CDR3 nucleotide sequence: TGCGCCAGCAGCTCCACGAGGGCGGGAGGGTTGGAGACCCAGTACTTC.

The chain employs TRBV6-4 and TRBJ1-2; D is unclear. Per the germline V gene, CDR1 is MRHNA and CDR2 is SNTAGT. CDR3 length: 13 amino acids. V was trimmed by 2 bases and J by 4 bases, leaving 8 bases between them. In nucleotides, the CDR3 is TGTGCCAGCAGTGACCAAAGAAGCTATGGCTACACCTTC. Translation gives CASSDQRSYGYTF.

This clone was picked up a small number of times. The CDR3 DNA is TGTGCCTGTCGGGGGCGTTCACCCCTCCACTTT. Its translation: CACRGRSPLHF. The chain carries TRBV30 and TRBJ1-6; the D gene is possibly TRBD1 (6 bases). Germline assignment: CDR1 GTSNPN and CDR2 SVGIG (reference sequence). V lost 6 bases, J lost 9 bases, and 9 bases lay in between. This CDR3 is built from 11 residues.

This clone occurred a few times. The J gene is TRBJ1-4, the V gene TRBV28; 9 nucleotides line up with TRBD1. The CDR3 contains 13 residues. Germline trimming cut 8 bases from V and 6 bases from J; bases unmatched to any gene: 4. Germline loops: CDR1 MDHEN, CDR2 SYDVKM. The CDR3 spells CASARQGDEKLFF. CDR3 in DNA: TGTGCCAGCGCTCGACAGGGGGATGAAAAACTGTTTTTT.

This clone was found a few times. The chain carries TRBV7-8 and TRBJ1-2; TRBD1 might be the D (6 bases). This CDR3 is built from 14 residues. V was shortened by 5 bases and J by 1 base, with 11 bases between the two germline ends. CDR1 and CDR2 (germline): SGHVS, FQNEAQ. The CDR3, as DNA: TGTGCCAGCAGCCCCGGACAGAGTAACTATGGCTACACCTTC. Protein product: CASSPGQSNYGYTF.

The chain employs TRBV7-2 and TRBJ1-6; D is unclear. CDR1 is SGHTA, CDR2 FQGNSA, per germline. The V end lost 3 bases, the J end lost 7 bases, and 4 bases lay between the germline ends. The CDR3 runs 12 residues. Here the CDR3 reads CASSFGNSPLHF. DNA of the CDR3: TGTGCCAGCAGCTTTGGCAATTCACCCCTCCACTTT.

V and J are TRBV2 and TRBJ1-1; TRBD1 aligns across 9 bases. CDR3 length: 16 residues. The germline gives CDR1 SNHLY, CDR2 FYNNEI. After removal of 4 bases from V and 1 base from J, the junction contained 7 bases not matched to a gene. CDR3 loop: CASSGPGTGRNTEAFF. CDR3 coding DNA: TGTGCCAGCAGTGGTCCCGGGACAGGGCGGAACACTGAAGCTTTCTTT.

This clone was counted between two and nine times. This chain connects TRBV27 to TRBJ2-5; D remains unclear. Trimming removed 5 bases at V and 2 bases at J, with 12 bases between. Germline CDR1 MNHEY, CDR2 SMNVEV (reference sequence). The CDR3 is 14 residues long. The CDR3 spells CASSLRDTQETQYF. In nucleotides, the CDR3 is TGTGCCAGCAGTCTTAGGGATACTCAAGAGACCCAGTACTTC.

This clone occurred a few times. V and J are TRBV5-1 and TRBJ1-1; D possibly corresponds to TRBD1 (5 bases). CDR3 size: 14 residues. The V and J ends lost 7 bases and 5 bases respectively, with 18 bases between them. Germline values: CDR1 SGHRS, CDR2 YFSETQ. CDR3 region: CASGSAGVRTEAFF. The CDR3 DNA is TGCGCCAGCGGGTCCGCGGGGGTTCGGACTGAAGCTTTCTTT.

V is TRBV7-8 and J is TRBJ2-7; D remains ambiguous. V shed 5 bases and J shed 1 base, with 9 bases lying between them. Germline loops: CDR1 SGHVS, CDR2 FQNEAQ. This CDR3 contains 13 residues. CDR3 amino acids: CASSLVRSYEQYF. CDR3 coding DNA: TGTGCCAGCAGCCTGGTGCGGTCCTACGAGCAGTACTTC.

The genes are TRBV6-5 and TRBJ2-1, with a weak D call TRBD2 (6 bases). Germline CDR1 MNHEY, CDR2 SVGAGI. With 5 bases removed from V and 4 bases from J, the gap between germline ends came to 15 bases. CDR3 size: 15 residues. Here the CDR3 reads CASSRDSLGYNEQFF. DNA of the CDR3: TGTGCCAGCAGTCGGGACTCCCTCGGATACAATGAGCAGTTCTTC.

This clone turned up a few times. This chain links TRBV10-3 with TRBJ1-5, with TRBD1 identical over 9 bases. CDR3 length: 14 amino acids. V lost 7 bases to trimming and J lost 2 bases; unmatched junction nucleotides: 3. The germline gives CDR1 ENHRY, CDR2 SYGVKD. CDR3 loop: CAITGDRGNQPQHF. CDR3 DNA: TGTGCCATCACCGGGGACAGGGGCAATCAGCCCCAGCATTTT.

This clone turned up a few times. The chain employs TRBV19 and TRBJ2-3, with no clear D. This CDR3 is built from 16 residues. Trimming stripped 1 base from V and 0 bases from J, with 11 bases between. Germline assignment: CDR1 LNHDA and CDR2 SQIVND (reference sequence). CDR3 sequence reads: CASSIGMAASTDTQYF. CDR3 nucleotides: TGTGCCAGTAGTATAGGAATGGCTGCTAGCACAGATACGCAGTATTTT.

The chain combines TRBV28 with TRBJ2-2; 9 nucleotides align to TRBD1. Trimming took 4 bases from V and 3 from J; bases not matched to a gene: 15. The CDR3 is made up of 19 amino acids. Germline CDR1 and CDR2: MDHEN and SYDVKM. Written as DNA, the CDR3 is TGTGCCAGCAGTTCGGCGGGACAGGGTAATCATTGGGACACCGGGGAGCTGTTTTTT. This gives the protein CASSSAGQGNHWDTGELFF.

There are a few counts of this clone. V and J are TRBV5-4 and TRBJ1-4; TRBD1 might be the D (6 bases). V was shortened by 4 bases and J by 7 bases, with 17 bases between the two germline ends. The V gene's germline CDR1 is SGHNT and CDR2 YYREEE (reference sequence). The CDR3 consists of 15 residues. This chain's CDR3 is CASSGTREPGEKLFF. CDR3 sequence (DNA): TGTGCCAGCAGCGGGACAAGGGAACCGGGTGAAAAACTGTTTTTT.

V is TRBV7-3 and J is TRBJ2-3; D is undetermined. The germline gives CDR1 SGHTA, CDR2 FQGTGA. The CDR3 runs to 15 residues. Trimming removed 5 bases at V and 2 bases at J, with 14 bases between. This CDR3 reads CASSGLGRLTDTQYF. The CDR3 DNA is TGTGCCAGCAGCGGGTTAGGTAGACTCACAGATACGCAGTATTTT.

The DNA for the CDR3 is TGTGCCAGCAGCTTAGCGTCGGGACTAGCGGGAGTAGGCTACGAGCAGTACTTC. The encoded protein is CASSLASGLAGVGYEQYF. The V and J genes are TRBV7-9 and TRBJ2-5; 14 bases map to TRBD2. The better agreement between TRBJ2-7 and the DNA end casts doubt on the J call. This CDR3 has 18 amino acids. The V gene's germline CDR1 is SEHNR and CDR2 FQNEAQ (reference sequence).

This clone was counted only a few times. V is TRBV6-6 and J is TRBJ1-3; D unclear. This CDR3 spans 16 amino acids. Germline loops: CDR1 MNHNY, CDR2 SVGAGI (reference sequence). V lost 0 bases and J 5 bases, leaving 14 bases between the germline ends. CDR3 amino acids: CASSYSKLADRNTIYF. As DNA, the CDR3 is TGTGCCAGCAGTTACTCGAAATTGGCCGACCGAAACACCATATATTTT.

This clone was detected a few times. The rearrangement uses TRBV19 and TRBJ2-1; D perhaps matches TRBD1 (5 bases). Germline lookup yields CDR1 LNHDA and CDR2 SQIVND (reference sequence). The CDR3 is made up of 16 amino acids. Trimming stripped 3 bases from V and 10 bases from J, with 22 bases between. CDR3 residues: CASSILDTEPYREQFF. The CDR3 DNA sequence: TGTGCCAGTAGTATCCTTGACACCGAACCCTACAGGGAGCAGTTCTTC. Looking up the rest from reference TRBV19 and TRBJ2-1 gives the full variable domain: DGGITQSPKYLFRKEGQNVTLSCEQNLNHDAMYWYRQDPGQGLRLIYYSQIVNDFQKGDIAEGYSVSREKKESFPLTVTSAQKNPTAFYLCASSILDTEPYREQFFGPGTRLTVL.

The chain has TRBV28 and TRBJ2-7; 7 nucleotides line up with TRBD1. The CDR3 totals 12 residues. The trim removed 6 bases at V and 9 bases at J, leaving 8 bases unmatched. Germline assignment: CDR1 MDHEN and CDR2 SYDVKM. CDR3 nucleotides: TGTGCCAGCAGGGGGGACAGCCTCGGGCAGTACTTC. Amino acid sequence: CASRGDSLGQYF.

This rearrangement joins TRBV5-1 to TRBJ2-7; a weak D match, TRBD1 (6 bases). The CDR3 is 14 residues long. The V end lost 0 bases, the J end lost 4 bases, and 11 bases lay between the germline ends. Germline assignment: CDR1 SGHRS and CDR2 YFSETQ. CDR3 bases: TGCGCCAGCAGCTTGGGGTCAGGGGAATACGAGCAGTACTTC. Translation: CASSLGSGEYEQYF.